These T cell receptor beta chains were read from a single sample in a study of shared clonotypes between healthy human individuals. Using immunoSEQ multiplex PCR, the repertoire was profiled, and TCRdb retains in-frame clones only, with some absent. The sample has fewer than 650,000 clones, around 80% seen once; the top ten hold roughly 13%. The specimen was PBMCs. The receptor source for this set is a middle-aged woman in good health. Some clones in this sample may be carry-over from other donors' samples. Each CDR3 is given with its conserved first and last residue. D genes are given only for firm matches. Clone sizes are given selectively: once, few, many, or a class where the clone is expanded.

j_call v_call d_call clone_size cdr3_aa cdr3_nt
TRBJ2-5 TRBV30 . once CAWRQVVETQYF TGTGCCTGGAGGCAGGTGGTAGAGACCCAGTACTTC
TRBJ2-7 TRBV5-1 . . CASSLSRGDSYEQYF TGCGCCAGCAGCCTGTCCAGGGGCGACTCCTACGAGCAGTACTTC
TRBJ2-5 TRBV7-8 . once CASSFGASSHQETQYF TGTGCCAGCAGCTTCGGAGCTAGCAGCCACCAAGAGACCCAGTACTTC
TRBJ2-5 TRBV5-4 . once CASSSYRETQYF TGTGCCAGCAGCTCGTACCGGGAGACCCAGTACTTC
TRBJ2-2 TRBV2 . few CASSTQGSGNTGELFF TGTGCCAGCAGTACCCAGGGGTCGGGGAACACCGGGGAGCTGTTTTTT
TRBJ2-6 TRBV5-4 . . CASSLGWGTSSGANVLTF TGTGCCAGCAGCTTGGGCTGGGGTACAAGCTCTGGGGCCAACGTCCTGACTTTC
TRBJ2-3 TRBV28 TRBD2 . CASRTGTSGITDTQYF TGTGCCAGCAGAACCGGGACTAGCGGGATAACAGATACGCAGTATTTT
TRBJ1-3 TRBV7-8 . . CASSSAGEPGNTIYF TGTGCCAGCAGCTCGGCAGGGGAGCCTGGAAACACCATATATTTT
TRBJ2-2 TRBV27 TRBD2 . CASTRLAVNTGELFF TGTGCCAGCACTAGACTAGCGGTGAACACCGGGGAGCTGTTTTTT
TRBJ2-7 TRBV28 . once CASSLSGASYEQYF TGTGCCAGCAGTTTATCCGGGGCCTCCTACGAGCAGTACTTC
TRBJ1-4 TRBV4-2 . few CASSQSAEGLNEKLFF TGTGCCAGCAGTCAAAGCGCGGAGGGGCTTAATGAAAAACTGTTTTTT
TRBJ1-3 TRBV18 . . CASSPVRRPGNTIYF TGTGCCAGCTCACCGGTTCGGCGACCTGGAAACACCATATATTTT
TRBJ2-5 TRBV19 . few CASSRTPGPQETQYF TGTGCCAGTAGTAGGACCCCGGGCCCACAAGAGACCCAGTACTTC
TRBJ2-7 TRBV11-2 TRBD1 once CASSLNSGGGYEQYF TGTGCCAGCAGCTTAAACTCAGGGGGCGGATACGAGCAGTACTTC
TRBJ2-5 TRBV29-1 . once CSVSGTLGETQYF TGCAGCGTTTCCGGGACTCTGGGAGAGACCCAGTACTTC
TRBJ1-4 TRBV4-1 . many CASMGINEKLFF TGCGCCAGCATGGGGATTAATGAAAAACTGTTTTTT
TRBJ2-3 TRBV7-9 . . CASNEAAGTDTQYF TGTGCCAGCAACGAGGCGGCAGGCACAGATACGCAGTATTTT
TRBJ2-7 TRBV11-2 . . CASSLVGGFLYEQYF TGTGCCAGCAGCTTAGTTGGCGGATTCCTCTACGAGCAGTACTTC
TRBJ2-7 TRBV28 . . CASSLPDRSYEQYF TGTGCCAGCAGTTTACCAGACAGATCGTACGAGCAGTACTTC
TRBJ2-3 TRBV7-9 . . CASSFGPLAADTQYF TGTGCCAGCAGCTTCGGGCCGCTAGCCGCTGATACGCAGTATTTT
TRBJ2-6 TRBV6-6 . . CASSYGVPGANVLTF TGTGCCAGCAGTTACGGGGTTCCTGGGGCCAACGTCCTGACTTTC
TRBJ2-7 TRBV18 TRBD1 . CASSPGDRGSYEQYF TGTGCCAGCTCACCCGGGGACAGGGGTTCCTACGAGCAGTACTTC
TRBJ2-7 TRBV7-2 TRBD2 . CASSLAGGPYEQYF TGTGCCAGCAGCTTAGCGGGAGGGCCCTACGAGCAGTACTTC
TRBJ2-7 TRBV4-1 TRBD1 . CASSLTRDRELHEQYF TGCGCCAGCAGCCTTACGCGGGACAGGGAATTACACGAGCAGTACTTC
TRBJ2-7 TRBV15 . . CATSRGEEQYF TGTGCCACCAGCAGAGGTGAAGAGCAGTACTTC
TRBJ2-2 TRBV30 . once CAWSPYAGELFF TGTGCCTGGAGTCCTTACGCCGGGGAGCTGTTTTTT
TRBJ1-5 TRBV19 . . CASRKTSGWPQHF TGTGCCAGTAGGAAAACTTCAGGGTGGCCCCAGCATTTT
TRBJ2-7 TRBV28 . . CASSQAGQGSYEQYF TGTGCCAGCAGTCAAGCCGGACAAGGCTCCTACGAGCAGTACTTC
TRBJ1-1 TRBV7-8 TRBD1 once CASSLDRGRTEAFF TGTGCCAGCAGCTTGGACAGGGGGAGGACTGAAGCTTTCTTT
TRBJ2-3 TRBV7-8 . . CASSPRLRDTQYF TGTGCCAGCAGCCCCCGGCTCAGGGATACGCAGTATTTT
TRBJ2-7 TRBV18 . once CASSLGQQQGEQYF TGTGCCAGCTCACTCGGACAGCAGCAAGGCGAGCAGTACTTC
TRBJ1-5 TRBV6-1 TRBD1 . CASSFWTGRNQPQHF TGTGCCAGCAGTTTTTGGACAGGGCGCAATCAGCCCCAGCATTTT
TRBJ2-1 TRBV11-3 . . CASSLQGMSNNEQFF TGTGCCAGCAGCTTACAGGGTATGTCTAACAATGAGCAGTTCTTC
TRBJ2-1 TRBV18 . . CASSTGLALYNEQFF TGTGCCAGTTCTACAGGGTTGGCCCTCTACAATGAGCAGTTCTTC
TRBJ2-5 TRBV6-5 . . CASSYSPQETQYF TGTGCCAGCAGTTACTCGCCCCAAGAGACCCAGTACTTC
TRBJ1-2 TRBV14 . . CASSQDNRDYGYTF TGTGCCAGCAGCCAAGATAACAGGGATTATGGCTACACCTTC
TRBJ2-3 TRBV9 TRBD2 few CASSGLAGQITDTQYF TGTGCCAGCAGCGGACTAGCGGGACAAATCACAGATACGCAGTATTTT
TRBJ2-1 TRBV5-6 . . CASSLEATGYNEQFF TGTGCCAGCAGCTTGGAGGCGACGGGGTACAATGAGCAGTTCTTC
TRBJ1-2 TRBV19 TRBD1 . CASSIDHQGVNYGYTF TGTGCCAGTAGTATAGATCATCAGGGGGTAAACTATGGCTACACCTTC
TRBJ2-2 TRBV9 . . CASSVGWGSEDGELFF TGTGCCAGCAGCGTAGGTTGGGGGAGCGAGGACGGGGAGCTGTTTTTT
TRBJ2-5 TRBV7-9 TRBD2 . CASSPTSVPQNRETQYF TGTGCCAGCAGCCCGACTAGCGTCCCTCAAAACCGAGAGACCCAGTACTTC
TRBJ2-2 TRBV5-4 TRBD2 few CASSLGQRGTNTGELFF TGTGCCAGCAGCTTGGGGCAGCGGGGGACCAACACCGGGGAGCTGTTTTTT
TRBJ2-7 TRBV5-6 . . CASSFGLSYEQYF TGTGCCAGCAGCTTTGGACTTAGCTACGAGCAGTACTTC
TRBJ2-7 TRBV30 . . CAWSRARSYEQYF TGTGCCTGGAGCAGGGCAAGGTCCTACGAGCAGTACTTC
TRBJ2-1 TRBV7-6 TRBD1 . CASSLEGTGVNEQFF TGTGCCAGCAGCTTAGAGGGGACAGGGGTGAATGAGCAGTTCTTC
TRBJ2-5 TRBV4-2 . . CASTTRSGETQYF TGTGCCAGCACCACAAGGTCTGGAGAGACCCAGTACTTC
TRBJ2-7 TRBV7-2 TRBD2 . CASSWTSGSSYEQYF TGTGCCAGCAGCTGGACTAGCGGAAGCTCCTACGAGCAGTACTTC